Listed here are 20 T cell receptor beta chains from one sample, sequenced in a study of cytomegalovirus exposure and HLA in healthy donors. Produced via immunoSEQ multiplex PCR; TCRdb's table is partial and in-frame only. The sample lists 200,000 to 250,000 clones; roughly 84% were seen once. Sequenced: PBMCs. These receptors all stem from a woman aged 25 to 45 in good health and CMV-seropositive.

The chain uses TRBV4-1 and TRBJ2-7; D is ambiguous. CDR1 is MGHRA and CDR2 is YSYEKL in the germline V gene. With 0 bases removed from V and 0 bases from J, the gap between germline ends came to 12 bases. There are 16 residues in the CDR3. The CDR3 coding sequence is TGCGCCAGCAGCCAAGAGGTTCTGGCAACCTCCTACGAGCAGTACTTC. It codes for CASSQEVLATSYEQYF.

This clone occurred once. The V and J genes are TRBV7-3 and TRBJ2-7; D uncertain. V was trimmed by 2 bases and J by 0 bases, leaving 5 bases between them. The germline V gene encodes CDR1 SGHTA and CDR2 FQGTGA. The CDR3 consists of 13 residues. The CDR3 loop is CASSLHNSYEQYF. DNA of the CDR3: TGTGCCAGCAGCTTACACAACTCCTACGAGCAGTACTTC.

V and J are TRBV11-3 and TRBJ2-1; possible D gene TRBD2, 5 bases. The length of the CDR3 is 15 residues. V lost 3 bases and J 0 bases, leaving 9 bases between the germline ends. Germline V gives CDR1 SGHNT, CDR2 YENEEA. The CDR3: CASSFLGSSYNEQFF. In DNA, the CDR3 is TGTGCCAGCAGCTTCTTAGGGAGCTCCTACAATGAGCAGTTCTTC.

V and J are TRBV4-1 and TRBJ2-3; D is unclear. The CDR3 totals 12 residues. With 1 base removed from V and 4 bases from J, the gap between germline ends came to 3 bases. CDR1 is MGHRA, CDR2 YSYEKL, per germline. CDR3 amino acids: CASSQVPDTQYF. CDR3 bases: TGCGCCAGCAGCCAAGTTCCAGATACGCAGTATTTT.

This rearrangement joins TRBV7-9 to TRBJ2-7, with unresolved D. CDR3 length: 12 amino acids. V was trimmed by 8 bases and J by 4 bases, leaving 12 bases between them. Germline V gene lookup returns CDR1 SEHNR and CDR2 FQNEAQ (reference sequence). As DNA, the CDR3 is TGTGCCAGCGTGCTAGGTAGTTACGAGCAGTACTTC. It encodes CASVLGSYEQYF.

Concerning this clone itself: Other DNA sequences in this sample translate to the same CDR3. The chain combines TRBV11-2 with TRBJ2-7; D may match TRBD1 or TRBD2 (5 bases each). Germline V gives CDR1 SGHAT, CDR2 FQNNGV. Deletions cut 5 bases from V and 2 bases from J, with 13 bases between. This CDR3 has 14 amino acids. The CDR3: CASSLGQGAYEQYF. CDR3 in DNA: TGTGCCAGCAGCCTGGGGCAGGGAGCCTACGAGCAGTACTTC.

This clone was counted between two and nine times. This chain's CDR3 is CASSPTGGDGYTF. The CDR3 DNA reads as TGCGCCAGCAGCCCCACGGGGGGGGATGGCTACACCTTC. This sequence joins TRBV4-1 and TRBJ1-2; tentative D call: TRBD1 (5 bases). CDR3 length: 13 amino acids. V was cut by 4 bases and J by 6 bases, with 12 bases left in between. CDR1 is MGHRA and CDR2 is YSYEKL in the germline V gene.

This clone was counted a few times. In DNA form, the CDR3 reads TGTGCCAGCAGGGACCAAGGCAGGAATCAGCCCCAGCATTTT. Amino acid sequence: CASRDQGRNQPQHF. This chain joins TRBV27 and TRBJ1-5; no firm D call. This CDR3 is built from 14 residues. The ends were cut back, 6 bases at V and 4 bases at J, with 13 bases in the middle. CDR1 and CDR2 (germline): MNHEY, SMNVEV (reference sequence).

The chain is built from TRBV6-5 and TRBJ2-5, with D possibly being TRBD2 (5 bases). V was trimmed by 8 bases and J by 1 base, leaving 11 bases between them. This CDR3 region has 13 residues. Germline CDR1 reads MNHEY; CDR2 reads SVGAGI. The DNA of the CDR3 is TGTGCCAGCGGGAGACGGGTCCAAGAGACCCAGTACTTC. It specifies CASGRRVQETQYF.

The rearrangement links TRBV9 to TRBJ2-5; a possible D gene is TRBD1 (5 bases). The CDR3 contains 15 residues. CDR1 and CDR2 (germline): SGDLS, YYNGEE. Trimming stripped 0 bases from V and 5 bases from J, with 14 bases between. In DNA, the CDR3 is TGTGCCAGCAGCGTAGACCACAGGCCTAGGGAGACCCAGTACTTC. Amino acid sequence: CASSVDHRPRETQYF.

The J gene is TRBJ2-1, the V gene TRBV27; weak D call: TRBD2 (5 bases). There are 15 residues in the CDR3. Trimming stripped 0 bases from V and 10 bases from J, with 16 bases between. Germline V gene lookup returns CDR1 MNHEY and CDR2 SMNVEV (reference sequence). The CDR3 here is CASSLSGYITGEQFF. CDR3 nucleotides: TGTGCCAGCAGTTTATCCGGATACATTACGGGGGAGCAGTTCTTC.

J is TRBJ2-1 and V is TRBV2; 11 bases are shared with TRBD2. The CDR3 length is 19 residues. V gave up 7 bases and J gave up 0 bases; unmatched junction bases: 14. Germline CDR1 reads SNHLY; CDR2 reads FYNNEI. The CDR3 is CASTSPGLAAINSYNEQFF. In DNA, the CDR3 is TGTGCCAGCACGTCACCGGGACTAGCGGCCATAAACTCCTACAATGAGCAGTTCTTC.

This chain joins TRBV2 and TRBJ2-3, with a tentative D call TRBD1 (5 bases). Trimming pared 1 base from V and 6 bases from J, leaving 14 bases between. Per the germline V gene, CDR1 is SNHLY and CDR2 is FYNNEI. This CDR3 has 15 residues. The CDR3 DNA reads TGTGCCAGCAGTGAAGGGAGAAGCCCAGGGGATACGCAGTATTTT. It specifies CASSEGRSPGDTQYF.

A word on this clone: Sequence at one end of the junction differs from germline and may be a read error. DNA of the CDR3: TGTGCCAGCAGATTATGGTTTGGACTAGCGGGAGACGCCACTCAGTACAATGAGCAGTTCTTC. Encoded protein: CASRLWFGLAGDATQYNEQFF. This chain connects TRBV27 to TRBJ2-1; 13 bases fit TRBD2. This CDR3 spans 21 amino acids. Germline-derived CDR1 and CDR2 are MNHEY and SMNVEV (reference sequence).

Details on this clone: With only one base between it and a far larger clone, this is likely a read error. The chain uses TRBV11-2 and TRBJ2-4; 11 bases line up with TRBD1. Germline V lookup: CDR1 SGHAT, CDR2 FQNNGV. The CDR3 has 14 amino acids. The trim removed 6 bases at V and 8 bases at J, leaving 6 bases unmatched. Here the CDR3 DNA reads TGTGCCAGCAGTACGGGGGACAGGGGGGACATTCAGTACTTC. It yields the protein CASSTGDRGDIQYF.

The chain couples TRBV25-1 to TRBJ2-1; no definite D call. The germline V gene has CDR1 MGHDK and CDR2 SYGVNS. Trimming cost V 1 base and J 7 bases, with 5 bases left between them. CDR3 size: 12 residues. CDR3 DNA: TGTGCCAGCAGTGAATGGGGAAATGAGCAGTTCTTC. Its translation: CASSEWGNEQFF.

The gene calls are TRBV7-2 and TRBJ2-7; D might be TRBD2 (6 bases). There are 16 residues in the CDR3. V lost 6 bases and J 5 bases, leaving 23 bases between the germline ends. CDR1 is SGHTA, CDR2 FQGNSA, per germline. In DNA form, the CDR3 reads TGTGCCAGCAGGCTTAGTCCGACGGGCGGGATAAACGAGCAGTACTTC. Encoded protein: CASRLSPTGGINEQYF. Together with reference TRBV7-2 and TRBJ2-7, the CDR3 gives the full variable domain: GAGVSQSPSNKVTEKGKDVELRCDPISGHTALYWYRQSLGQGLEFLIYFQGNSAPDKSGLPSDRFSAERTGGSVSTLTIQRTQQEDSAVYLCASRLSPTGGINEQYFGPGTRLTVT.

The chain links TRBV18 to TRBJ2-7; unclear D gene. V lost 1 base, J lost 1 base, and 8 bases lay in between. This CDR3 comprises 14 residues. The germline CDR1 and CDR2 sequences are KGHSH and LQKENI. The CDR3 protein is CASSPQSGSYEQYF. The CDR3 coding sequence is TGTGCCAGCTCACCACAATCCGGGTCCTACGAGCAGTACTTC.

The CDR3, as DNA: TGTGCCAGCTTAGGCACCGAGAGCAATCAGCCCCAGCATTTT. Protein product: CASLGTESNQPQHF. The V call is TRBV6-1, the J call TRBJ1-5; D ambiguous. V was clipped by 8 bases and J by 1 base, with 12 bases between them. Germline V lookup: CDR1 MNHNS, CDR2 SASEGT. This CDR3 comprises 14 residues.

The chain links TRBV4-1 to TRBJ2-1; the D gene is possibly TRBD1 (6 bases). The CDR3 sequence is 16 residues long. Germline CDR1 and CDR2: MGHRA and YSYEKL. Between the trimmed V and J ends, which lost 2 bases and 1 base, there was a span of 12 bases. The CDR3 region has the DNA TGCGCCAGCAGCCAAAATGACAGGCAGTCCTACAATGAGCAGTTCTTC. Protein sequence: CASSQNDRQSYNEQFF.